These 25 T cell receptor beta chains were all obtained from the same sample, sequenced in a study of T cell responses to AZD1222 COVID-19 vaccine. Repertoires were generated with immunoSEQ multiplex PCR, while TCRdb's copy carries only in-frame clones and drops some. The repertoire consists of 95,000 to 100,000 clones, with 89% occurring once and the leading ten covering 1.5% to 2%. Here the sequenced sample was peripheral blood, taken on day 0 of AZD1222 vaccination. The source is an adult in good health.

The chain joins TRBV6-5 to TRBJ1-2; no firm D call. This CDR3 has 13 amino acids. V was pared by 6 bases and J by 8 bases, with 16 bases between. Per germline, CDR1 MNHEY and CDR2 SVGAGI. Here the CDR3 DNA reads TGTGCCAGCAGCCCCGTCTCGGCGGGGGGCTACACCTTC. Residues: CASSPVSAGGYTF.

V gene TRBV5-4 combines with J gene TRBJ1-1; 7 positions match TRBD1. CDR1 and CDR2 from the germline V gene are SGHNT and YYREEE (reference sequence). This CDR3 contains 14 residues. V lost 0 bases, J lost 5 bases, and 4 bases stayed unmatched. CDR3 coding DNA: TGTGCCAGCAGCTTGGAACAGGGGAGTACTGAAGCTTTCTTT. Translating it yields CASSLEQGSTEAFF. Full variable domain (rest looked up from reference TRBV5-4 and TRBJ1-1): ETGVTQSPTHLIKTRGQQVTLRCSSQSGHNTVSWYQQALGQGPQFIFQYYREEENGRGNFPPRFSGLQFPNYSSELNVNALELDDSALYLCASSLEQGSTEAFFGQGTRLTVV.

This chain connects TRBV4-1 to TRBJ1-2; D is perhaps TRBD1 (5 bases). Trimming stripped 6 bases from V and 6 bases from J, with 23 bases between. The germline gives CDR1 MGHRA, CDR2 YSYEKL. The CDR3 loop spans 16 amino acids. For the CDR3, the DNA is TGCGCCAGCAGTCCAGGTGTACGGGGCGGGCATGATGGCTACACCTTC. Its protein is CASSPGVRGGHDGYTF.

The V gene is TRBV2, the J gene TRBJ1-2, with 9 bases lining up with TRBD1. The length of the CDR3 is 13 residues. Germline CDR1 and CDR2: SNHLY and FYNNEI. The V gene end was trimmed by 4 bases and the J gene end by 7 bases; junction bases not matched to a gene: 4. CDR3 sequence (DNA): TGTGCCAGCAGTGTAGGGACAGGGTCTGGCTACACCTTC. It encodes CASSVGTGSGYTF.

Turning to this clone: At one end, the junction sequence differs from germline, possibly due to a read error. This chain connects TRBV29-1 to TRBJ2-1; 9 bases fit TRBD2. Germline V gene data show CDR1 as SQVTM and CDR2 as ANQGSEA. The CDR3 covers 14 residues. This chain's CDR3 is CSVGGGASYSEQFF. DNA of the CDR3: TGCAGCGTAGGCGGGGGGGCCTCTTACAGTGAGCAGTTCTTC.

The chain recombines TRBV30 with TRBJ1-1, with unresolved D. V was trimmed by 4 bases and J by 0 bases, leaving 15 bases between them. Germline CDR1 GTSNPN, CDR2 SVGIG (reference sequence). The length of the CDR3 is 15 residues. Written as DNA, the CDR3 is TGTGCCTGGAAATTAGGATTGGGGTTGAACACTGAAGCTTTCTTT. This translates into CAWKLGLGLNTEAFF.

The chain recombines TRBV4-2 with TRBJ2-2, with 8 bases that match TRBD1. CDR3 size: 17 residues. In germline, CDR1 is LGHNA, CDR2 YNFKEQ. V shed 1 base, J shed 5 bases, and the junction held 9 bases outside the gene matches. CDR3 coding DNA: TGTGCCAGCAGCCAAGGGACAGGGTCCTCGAGGACCGGGGAGCTGTTTTTT. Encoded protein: CASSQGTGSSRTGELFF.

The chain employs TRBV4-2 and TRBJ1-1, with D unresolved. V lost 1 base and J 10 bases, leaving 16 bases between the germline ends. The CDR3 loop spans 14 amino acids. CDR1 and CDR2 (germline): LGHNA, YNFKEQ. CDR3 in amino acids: CASSQVAGPIVAFF. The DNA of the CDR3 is TGTGCCAGCAGCCAAGTTGCCGGGCCTATTGTAGCTTTCTTT.

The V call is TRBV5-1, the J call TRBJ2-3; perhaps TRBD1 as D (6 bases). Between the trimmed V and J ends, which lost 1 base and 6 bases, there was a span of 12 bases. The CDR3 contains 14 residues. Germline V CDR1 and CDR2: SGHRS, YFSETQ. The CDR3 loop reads CASSLNRAADTQYF. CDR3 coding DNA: TGCGCCAGCAGCTTGAACAGGGCGGCCGATACGCAGTATTTT. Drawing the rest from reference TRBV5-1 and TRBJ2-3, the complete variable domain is KAGVTQTPRYLIKTRGQQVTLSCSPISGHRSVSWYQQTPGQGLQFLFEYFSETQRNKGNFPGRFSGRQFSNSRSEMNVSTLELGDSALYLCASSLNRAADTQYFGPGTRLTVL.

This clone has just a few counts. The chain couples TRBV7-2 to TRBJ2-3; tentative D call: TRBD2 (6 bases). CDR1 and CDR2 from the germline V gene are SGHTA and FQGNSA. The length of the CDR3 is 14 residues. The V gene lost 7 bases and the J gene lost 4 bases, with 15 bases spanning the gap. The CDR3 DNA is TGTGCCAGCACCATAGCGGTCGGGGCAGATACGCAGTATTTT. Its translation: CASTIAVGADTQYF.

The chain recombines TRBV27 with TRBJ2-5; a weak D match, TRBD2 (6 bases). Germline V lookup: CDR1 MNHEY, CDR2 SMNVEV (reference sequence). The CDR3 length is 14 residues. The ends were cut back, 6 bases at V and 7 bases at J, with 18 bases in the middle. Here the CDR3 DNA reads TGTGCCAGCAGCGTGGGGCTCATGGGAGGGACCCAGTACTTC. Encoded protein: CASSVGLMGGTQYF.

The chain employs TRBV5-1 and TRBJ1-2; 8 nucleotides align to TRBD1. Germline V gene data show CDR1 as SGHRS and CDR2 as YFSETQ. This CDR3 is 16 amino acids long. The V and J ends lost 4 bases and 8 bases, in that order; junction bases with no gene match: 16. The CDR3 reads CASSPGQVSSSAGYTF. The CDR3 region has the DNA TGCGCCAGCAGCCCGGGACAGGTCTCTTCATCGGCGGGCTACACCTTC.

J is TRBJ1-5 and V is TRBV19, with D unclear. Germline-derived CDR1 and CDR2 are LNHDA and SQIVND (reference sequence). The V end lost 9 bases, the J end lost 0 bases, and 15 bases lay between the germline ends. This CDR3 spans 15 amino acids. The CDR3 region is CASSLAVYSNQPQHF. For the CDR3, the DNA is TGTGCCAGCTCCTTGGCCGTTTATAGCAATCAGCCCCAGCATTTT.

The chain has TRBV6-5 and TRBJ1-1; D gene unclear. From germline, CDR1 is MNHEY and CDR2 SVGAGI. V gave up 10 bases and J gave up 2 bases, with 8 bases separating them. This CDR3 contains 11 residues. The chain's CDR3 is CAIQSNTEAFF. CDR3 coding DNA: TGTGCCATCCAATCTAACACTGAAGCTTTCTTT.

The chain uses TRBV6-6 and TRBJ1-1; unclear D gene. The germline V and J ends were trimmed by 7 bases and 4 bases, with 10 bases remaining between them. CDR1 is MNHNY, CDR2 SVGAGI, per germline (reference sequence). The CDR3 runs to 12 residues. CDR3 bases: TGTGCCAGCAACCCGGGAGGCACTGAAGCTTTCTTT. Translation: CASNPGGTEAFF.

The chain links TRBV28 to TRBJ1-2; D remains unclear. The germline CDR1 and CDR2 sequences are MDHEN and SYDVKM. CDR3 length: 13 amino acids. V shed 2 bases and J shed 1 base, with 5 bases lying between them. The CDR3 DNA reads TGTGCCAGCAGTTTAGTCATTAACTATGGCTACACCTTC. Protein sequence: CASSLVINYGYTF.

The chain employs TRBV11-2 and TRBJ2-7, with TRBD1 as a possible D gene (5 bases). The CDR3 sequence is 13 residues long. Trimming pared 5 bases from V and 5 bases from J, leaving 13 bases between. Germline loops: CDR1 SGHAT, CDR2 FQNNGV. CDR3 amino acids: CASSQESRDEQYF. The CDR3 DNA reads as TGTGCCAGCAGCCAAGAAAGCAGGGACGAGCAGTACTTC.

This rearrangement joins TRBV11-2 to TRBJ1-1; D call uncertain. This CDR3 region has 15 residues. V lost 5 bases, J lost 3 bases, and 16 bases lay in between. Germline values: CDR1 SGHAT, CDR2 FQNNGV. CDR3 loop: CASSHHAAAYTEAFF. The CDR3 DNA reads TGTGCCAGCAGCCACCATGCTGCTGCCTACACTGAAGCTTTCTTT.

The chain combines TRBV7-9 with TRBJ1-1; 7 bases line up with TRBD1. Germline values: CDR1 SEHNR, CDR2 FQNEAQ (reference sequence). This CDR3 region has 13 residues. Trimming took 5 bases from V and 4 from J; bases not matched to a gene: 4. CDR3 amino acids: CASSPKGATEAFF. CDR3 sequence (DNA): TGTGCCAGCAGCCCCAAGGGGGCCACTGAAGCTTTCTTT.

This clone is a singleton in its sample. The chain's CDR3 is CASSPRGANSPLHF. For the CDR3, the DNA is TGTGCCAGCAGCCCCAGGGGGGCGAATTCACCCCTCCACTTT. The J gene is TRBJ1-6, the V gene TRBV6-4; 7 positions agree with TRBD1. This CDR3 has 14 residues. The J segment lost 7 bases and the V segment lost 6 bases, leaving 6 bases of the junction unmatched. The germline CDR1 and CDR2 sequences are MRHNA and SNTAGT.

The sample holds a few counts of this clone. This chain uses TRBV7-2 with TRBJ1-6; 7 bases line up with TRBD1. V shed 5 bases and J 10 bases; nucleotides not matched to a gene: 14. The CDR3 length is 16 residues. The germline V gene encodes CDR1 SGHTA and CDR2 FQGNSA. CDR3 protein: CASSTDQQGFVSPLHF. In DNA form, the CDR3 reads TGTGCCAGCAGCACGGATCAACAGGGGTTTGTCTCACCCCTCCACTTT.

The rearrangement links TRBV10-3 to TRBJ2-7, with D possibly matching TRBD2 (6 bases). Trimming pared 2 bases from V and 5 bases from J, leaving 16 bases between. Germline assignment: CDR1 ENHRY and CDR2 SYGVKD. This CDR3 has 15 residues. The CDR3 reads CAISEGGAGEDEQYF. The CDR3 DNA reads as TGTGCCATCAGTGAGGGAGGAGCGGGCGAGGACGAGCAGTACTTC.

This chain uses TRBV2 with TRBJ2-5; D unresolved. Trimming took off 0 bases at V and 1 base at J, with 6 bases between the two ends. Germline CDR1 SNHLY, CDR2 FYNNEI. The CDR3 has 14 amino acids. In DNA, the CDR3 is TGTGCCAGCAGTGAAGCTCGGCTCCAAGAGACCCAGTACTTC. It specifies CASSEARLQETQYF.

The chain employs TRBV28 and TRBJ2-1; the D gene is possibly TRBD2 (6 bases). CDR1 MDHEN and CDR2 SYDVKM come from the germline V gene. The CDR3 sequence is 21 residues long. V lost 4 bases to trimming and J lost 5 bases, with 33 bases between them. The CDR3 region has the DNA TGTGCCAGCAGTTGCCCTCCCCTTCCGGGACTCGGGAATTCAGGTCACAATGAGCAGTTCTTC. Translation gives CASSCPPLPGLGNSGHNEQFF. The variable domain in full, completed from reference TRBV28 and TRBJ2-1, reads DVKVTQSSRYLVKRTGEKVFLECVQDMDHENMFWYRQDPGLGLRLIYFSYDVKMKEKGDIPEGYSVSREKKERFSLILESASTNQTSMYLCASSCPPLPGLGNSGHNEQFFGPGTRLTVL.

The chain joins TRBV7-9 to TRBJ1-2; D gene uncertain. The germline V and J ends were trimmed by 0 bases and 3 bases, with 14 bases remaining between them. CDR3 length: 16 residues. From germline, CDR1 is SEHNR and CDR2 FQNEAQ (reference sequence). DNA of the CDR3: TGTGCCAGCAGCTTAGCGGGAGCTATTCAGGACTATGGCTACACCTTC. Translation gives CASSLAGAIQDYGYTF.